The 26 T cell receptor beta chains presented below share a single source sample, sequenced in a study of regulatory T cells in long-lasting Graves disease. Both iRepertoire HTBI primers and Arm-PCR of CDR3 regions were used to build the TCR beta libraries. Each CDR3 protein gets one entry after TCRdb re-called the multiplex PCR reads with MiXCR. The sample gives around 420,000 distinct CDR3 sequences, around 15% of which show up once; approximately 22% is in the top ten. Sample time point: newly diagnosed GD, antithyroid drugs for less than 3 months. Extracted RNA from PBMCs served as the source of the TCR library. Sequencing used peripheral blood mononuclear cells (PBMCs), obtained at new diagnosis, from a patient treated with antithyroid drugs. These receptors all come from a female donor with Graves disease.

This clonotype has ten or more counts. The chain employs TRBV7-8 and TRBJ1-5, with D maybe TRBD1 (6 bases). CDR1 and CDR2 from the germline V gene are SGHVS and FQNEAQ. This CDR3 is 14 amino acids long. Deletions cut 7 bases from V and 3 bases from J, with 13 bases between. DNA of the CDR3: TGTGCCAGCAACCTAGGGGGACCCAATCAGCCCCAGCATTTT. This sequence encodes CASNLGGPNQPQHF.

In its sample, this clonotype was seen many times. The chain couples TRBV25-1 to TRBJ2-5; 12 nucleotides line up with TRBD1. Germline CDR1 and CDR2: MGHDK and SYGVNS. The CDR3 is 16 residues long. Trimming took 4 bases from V and 5 from J; bases not matched to a gene: 8. The CDR3 DNA reads TGTGCCAGCAGTGGCGGGACAGGGGGCGATTGGGAGACCCAGTACTTC. Its translation is CASSGGTGGDWETQYF.

This clonotype was counted many times. The chain has TRBV9 and TRBJ2-2; TRBD1 matches at 9 bases. The CDR3 totals 15 residues. After removal of 5 bases from V and 7 bases from J, the junction contained 9 bases not matched to a gene. Germline CDR1 is SGDLS and CDR2 is YYNGEE. The CDR3 sequence is CASRSGQGLHGELFF. In DNA form, the CDR3 reads TGTGCCAGCAGGTCTGGACAGGGGCTGCACGGGGAGCTGTTTTTT.

This clonotype was seen repeatedly, ten times or more. The J gene is TRBJ1-3, the V gene TRBV2, with a possible D match to TRBD1 (5 bases). Germline V gives CDR1 SNHLY, CDR2 FYNNEI. The germline V and J ends were trimmed by 3 bases and 2 bases, with 8 bases remaining between them. The CDR3 sequence is 14 residues long. The CDR3 bases are TGTGCCAGCAGTGACGGCAGGGCTGGAAACACCATATATTTT. It translates to CASSDGRAGNTIYF.

This clonotype was seen ten or more times. The V and J genes are TRBV27 and TRBJ2-7, with D hard to call. Looked up from germline, CDR1 is MNHEY and CDR2 is SMNVEV (reference sequence). Trimming removed 0 bases at V and 7 bases at J, with 10 bases between. The CDR3 runs to 13 residues. CDR3 loop: CASSLSNAGEQYF. In DNA form, the CDR3 reads TGTGCCAGCAGTTTATCGAATGCTGGAGAGCAGTACTTC.

This clonotype was detected once. V gene TRBV12-3 or TRBV12-4 combines with J gene TRBJ2-1; 16 nucleotides align to TRBD2. The CDR3 covers 20 residues. Trimming took 7 bases from V and 3 from J; bases not matched to a gene: 15. This CDR3 reads CASKPRGTSGGALFYNEQFF. CDR3 bases: TGTGCCAGCAAACCAAGGGGGACTAGCGGGGGGGCCTTATTCTACAATGAGCAGTTCTTC.

The rearrangement uses TRBV20-1 and TRBJ2-4; either TRBD1 or TRBD2 may supply D (5 bases each). This CDR3 contains 19 residues. The ends were cut back, 1 base at V and 0 bases at J, with 22 bases in the middle. Germline V gene sequence: CDR1 DFQATT, CDR2 SNEGSKA (reference sequence). Here the CDR3 reads CSARGRRSETGIAKNIQYF. For the CDR3, the DNA is TGCAGTGCTAGAGGGAGGAGAAGTGAAACAGGAATAGCCAAAAACATTCAGTACTTC.

The sample holds a few counts of this clonotype. The rearrangement joins TRBV28 to TRBJ1-1; D is uncertain. CDR1 is MDHEN and CDR2 is SYDVKM in the germline V gene. Trimming took off 6 bases at V and 8 bases at J, with 10 bases between the two ends. This CDR3 comprises 11 residues. Here the CDR3 DNA reads TGTGCCAGCAGGGTGACAAGGGAAGCTTTCTTT. Translated: CASRVTREAFF.

This clonotype was recorded at least ten times. The chain employs TRBV3-1 and TRBJ2-1; the match to TRBD2 covers 10 bases. CDR3 length: 17 residues. The germline CDR1 and CDR2 sequences are LGHDT and YNNKEL (reference sequence). Germline trimming cut 0 bases from V and 0 bases from J; bases unmatched to any gene: 2. The DNA for the CDR3 is TGTGCCAGCAGCCAAGAGAGCGGGAGGGTCTCCTACAATGAGCAGTTCTTC. Its translation: CASSQESGRVSYNEQFF.

The chain employs TRBV2 and TRBJ1-2; 7 nucleotides line up with TRBD1. V shed 6 bases, J shed 5 bases, and the junction held 9 bases outside the gene matches. The CDR3 totals 14 residues. Germline loops: CDR1 SNHLY, CDR2 FYNNEI. CDR3 DNA: TGTGCCAGCAGAGAGGGACAGACCACTTATGGCTACACCTTC. This translates into CASREGQTTYGYTF. Using reference TRBV2 and TRBJ1-2 for the parts outside the CDR3, the full variable domain is EPEVTQTPSHQVTQMGQEVILRCVPISNHLYFYWYRQILGQKVEFLVSFYNNEISEKSEIFDDQFSVERPDGSNFTLKIRSTKLEDSAMYFCASREGQTTYGYTFGSGTRLTVV.

The sample holds one count of this clonotype. This sequence joins TRBV12-3 or TRBV12-4 and TRBJ1-1; D call uncertain. The CDR3 spans 13 residues. Trimming pared 6 bases from V and 5 bases from J, leaving 13 bases between. The CDR3 nucleotides read TGTGCCAGCAGCCTACCGACGGAAACTGAAGCTTTCTTT. Protein: CASSLPTETEAFF.

This clonotype was picked up many times. V gene TRBV6-1 combines with J gene TRBJ2-1, with TRBD1 identical over 9 bases. Germline values: CDR1 MNHNS, CDR2 SASEGT. The CDR3 has 16 amino acids. V trimming: 3 bases; J trimming: 8 bases; junction bases outside the gene matches: 11. This chain's CDR3 is CASSESPGQGADEQFF. The DNA of the CDR3 is TGTGCCAGCAGTGAGTCTCCGGGACAGGGTGCCGATGAGCAGTTCTTC.

The chain recombines TRBV4-1 with TRBJ1-3; D perhaps matches TRBD1 (5 bases). From germline, CDR1 is MGHRA and CDR2 YSYEKL. The CDR3 length is 16 residues. Trimming removed 1 base from V and 3 bases from J, with 13 bases in between. The CDR3 sequence is CASSQVFGGIGNTIYF. In DNA, the CDR3 is TGCGCCAGCAGCCAAGTTTTCGGGGGAATTGGAAACACCATATATTTT.

The chain carries TRBV7-2 and TRBJ2-3, with 15 bases lining up with TRBD2. J was trimmed by 6 bases and V by 8 bases; bases with no gene match: 12. From germline, CDR1 is SGHTA and CDR2 FQGNSA. The CDR3 spans 17 residues. The CDR3 is CASRTSGGAGRGDTQYF. CDR3 sequence (DNA): TGTGCCAGCCGGACTAGCGGGGGGGCCGGGAGAGGGGATACGCAGTATTTT.

The V gene is TRBV5-5, the J gene TRBJ1-1; tentative D call: TRBD1 (5 bases). Germline V gene sequence: CDR1 SGHKS, CDR2 YYEKEE (reference sequence). The germline V and J ends were trimmed by 4 bases and 5 bases, with 12 bases remaining between them. This CDR3 spans 13 amino acids. The CDR3 region has the DNA TGTGCCAGCAGCCGGGAGGGGCGGACTGAAGCTTTCTTT. This codes for CASSREGRTEAFF. Supplemented by reference TRBV5-5 and TRBJ1-1, the full variable domain reads DAGVTQSPTHLIKTRGQQVTLRCSPISGHKSVSWYQQVLGQGPQFIFQYYEKEERGRGNFPDRFSARQFPNYSSELNVNALLLGDSALYLCASSREGRTEAFFGQGTRLTVV.

The V gene is TRBV7-3, the J gene TRBJ2-1; 12 bases are shared with TRBD2. Germline-derived CDR1 and CDR2 are SGHTA and FQGTGA. V lost 11 bases to trimming and J lost 8 bases; unmatched junction nucleotides: 7. The CDR3 length is 13 residues. CDR3 sequence reads: CAGYLAGGYEQFF. CDR3 nucleotides: TGTGCCGGGTATCTAGCGGGAGGGTATGAGCAGTTCTTC.

V is TRBV7-9 and J is TRBJ1-6, with a possible D match to TRBD1 (5 bases). Trimming took off 1 base at V and 10 bases at J, with 14 bases between the two ends. CDR1 and CDR2 (germline): SEHNR, FQNEAQ (reference sequence). CDR3 length equals 15 residues. DNA of the CDR3: TGTGCCAGCAGCTTAGTGGCGGGGCGCGCCTCACCCCTCCACTTT. Its protein is CASSLVAGRASPLHF.

CDR3 coding DNA: TGTGCCAGCAGTTACTCTAGGTCAAACGAGCAGTACTTC. Translated, it gives CASSYSRSNEQYF. The chain has TRBV28 and TRBJ2-7; unclear D gene. V was trimmed by 4 bases and J by 5 bases, leaving 12 bases between them. The CDR3 spans 13 residues. Germline V gene data show CDR1 as MDHEN and CDR2 as SYDVKM.

This clonotype was counted ten times or more. CDR3 in amino acids: CAIGRNYEQYF. The CDR3 DNA reads as TGTGCCATCGGACGCAACTACGAGCAGTACTTC. The J gene is TRBJ2-7, the V gene TRBV6-1; D gene uncertain. This CDR3 spans 11 amino acids. Trimming left V 10 bases short and J 3 bases short, with 10 bases between. Germline values: CDR1 MNHNS, CDR2 SASEGT.

This clonotype was picked up many times. V gene TRBV20-1 combines with J gene TRBJ2-3; D remains ambiguous. Looked up from germline, CDR1 is DFQATT and CDR2 is SNEGSKA (reference sequence). Trimming left V 0 bases short and J 4 bases short, with 11 bases between. CDR3 length equals 14 residues. The CDR3 coding sequence is TGCAGTGCTAGAGAACTGTCAGAGGCAGATACGCAGTATTTT. Its protein product is CSARELSEADTQYF.

In this sample, this clonotype turned up many times. This chain uses TRBV5-6 with TRBJ1-2; possible D gene TRBD1, 6 bases. Trimming stripped 3 bases from V and 6 bases from J, with 15 bases between. Germline V gene sequence: CDR1 SGHDT, CDR2 YYEEEE. CDR3 length: 14 residues. The CDR3: CASSYIQGADGYTF. In nucleotides, the CDR3 is TGTGCCAGCAGCTACATACAGGGAGCGGATGGCTACACCTTC.

The chain recombines TRBV7-2 with TRBJ1-2; 7 bases align to TRBD1. This CDR3 comprises 15 residues. Germline trimming cut 2 bases from V and 4 bases from J; bases unmatched to any gene: 7. Germline V gene data show CDR1 as SGHTA and CDR2 as FQGNSA. As DNA, the CDR3 is TGTGCCAGCAGCTTATTACCTACAGGGGCCTATGGCTACACCTTC. As protein: CASSLLPTGAYGYTF.

Many counts were recorded for this clonotype. The rearrangement uses TRBV3-1 and TRBJ2-4; D is perhaps TRBD2 (5 bases). V lost 0 bases and J 7 bases, leaving 13 bases between the germline ends. This CDR3 is built from 15 residues. Germline CDR1 LGHDT, CDR2 YNNKEL (reference sequence). In DNA, the CDR3 is TGTGCCAGCAGCCAAGATCCCCTAGCTAGGAACATTCAGTACTTC. This encodes CASSQDPLARNIQYF.

The rearrangement uses TRBV9 and TRBJ1-6; 7 positions agree with TRBD1. This CDR3 comprises 15 residues. CDR1 and CDR2 from the germline V gene are SGDLS and YYNGEE. The trim removed 4 bases at V and 6 bases at J, leaving 7 bases unmatched. The CDR3 DNA reads TGTGCCAGCAGCCGACAGGGAGGGCGTAATTCACCCCTCCACTTT. Its protein is CASSRQGGRNSPLHF.

The CDR3 bases are TGTGCCAGTACCGACAGGGCCAGCACCGGGGAGCTGTTTTTT. This encodes CASTDRASTGELFF. The chain couples TRBV19 to TRBJ2-2, with 7 nucleotides matching TRBD1. Germline CDR1 reads LNHDA; CDR2 reads SQIVND (reference sequence). V lost 7 bases to trimming and J lost 4 bases; unmatched junction nucleotides: 6. The CDR3 spans 14 residues.

V gene TRBV2 combines with J gene TRBJ2-3, with a possible D match to TRBD2 (6 bases). The CDR3 extends over 15 amino acids. The germline CDR1 and CDR2 sequences are SNHLY and FYNNEI. The V and J ends lost 8 bases and 2 bases respectively, with 17 bases between them. CDR3 bases: TGTGCCAGCGGACCCGGGCTAGCGAACACAGATACGCAGTATTTT. It encodes CASGPGLANTDTQYF. The whole variable domain, filled in from reference TRBV2 and TRBJ2-3, reads EPEVTQTPSHQVTQMGQEVILRCVPISNHLYFYWYRQILGQKVEFLVSFYNNEISEKSEIFDDQFSVERPDGSNFTLKIRSTKLEDSAMYFCASGPGLANTDTQYFGPGTRLTVL.